This T cell receptor beta chain originates from a study of T cell responses to AZD1222 COVID-19 vaccine. Overall study context: Analyses pooled second doses at about 4 or about 12 weeks.

Repertoires were generated with immunoSEQ multiplex PCR, while TCRdb's copy carries only in-frame clones and drops some. The repertoire has roughly 260,000 clones, approximately 93% of them found once; the top ten carry approximately 0.52%. This TCR was sampled from an adult in good health. The material sequenced was peripheral blood, taken on day 0 of AZD1222 vaccination.

The chain's CDR3 is CATATGSPLNEQFF. CDR3 sequence (DNA): TGTGCCACCGCAACAGGGTCCCCCCTCAATGAGCAGTTCTTC. The chain employs TRBV24-1 and TRBJ2-1, with D perhaps TRBD1 (6 bases). V lost 9 bases and J lost 6, with 17 bases in between. CDR3 length equals 14 residues. Germline assignment: CDR1 KGHDR and CDR2 SFDVKD.